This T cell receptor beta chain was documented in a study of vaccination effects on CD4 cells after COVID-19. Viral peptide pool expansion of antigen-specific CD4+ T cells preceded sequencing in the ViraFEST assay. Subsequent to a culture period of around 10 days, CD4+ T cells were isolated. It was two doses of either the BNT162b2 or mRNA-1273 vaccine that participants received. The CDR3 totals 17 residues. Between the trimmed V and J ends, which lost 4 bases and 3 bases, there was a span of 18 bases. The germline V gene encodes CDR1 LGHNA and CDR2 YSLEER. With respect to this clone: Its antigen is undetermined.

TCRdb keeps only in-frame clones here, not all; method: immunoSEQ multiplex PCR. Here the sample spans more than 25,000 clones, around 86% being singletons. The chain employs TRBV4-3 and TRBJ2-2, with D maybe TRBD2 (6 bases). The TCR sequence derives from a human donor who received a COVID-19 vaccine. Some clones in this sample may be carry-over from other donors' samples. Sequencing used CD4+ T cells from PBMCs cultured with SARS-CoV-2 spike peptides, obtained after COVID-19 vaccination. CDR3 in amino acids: CASSPFQEGGDTGELFF. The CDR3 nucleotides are TGCGCCAGCAGCCCCTTCCAGGAGGGCGGGGACACCGGGGAGCTGTTTTTT.